This T cell receptor beta chain came from a study of blood T cell repertoires in COVID-19. Per the original data handling: Reference gene primer amplification in the assay estimated nucleated cell counts. TCRdb's copy holds only in-frame clones and misses some; the assay was immunoSEQ multiplex PCR. V, J and clone size derive from that table, while D and trimming were established from the DNA sequence. The data show about 110,000 clones, with roughly 85% seen just once and 2% to 3% held by the top ten. From germline, CDR1 is SEHNR and CDR2 FQNEAQ (reference sequence). This CDR3 region has 16 residues. J gave up 0 bases and V 2 bases, and 7 bases lay outside the gene matches.

The receptor comes from a human donor in a cohort sampled during active COVID-19. This rearrangement joins TRBV7-9 to TRBJ2-7; 7 bases line up with TRBD2. The sample comprised peripheral blood. The CDR3 DNA reads TGTGCCAGCAGCTTAAGCCTAGCGGATGCCTCCTACGAGCAGTACTTC. The encoded protein is CASSLSLADASYEQYF.